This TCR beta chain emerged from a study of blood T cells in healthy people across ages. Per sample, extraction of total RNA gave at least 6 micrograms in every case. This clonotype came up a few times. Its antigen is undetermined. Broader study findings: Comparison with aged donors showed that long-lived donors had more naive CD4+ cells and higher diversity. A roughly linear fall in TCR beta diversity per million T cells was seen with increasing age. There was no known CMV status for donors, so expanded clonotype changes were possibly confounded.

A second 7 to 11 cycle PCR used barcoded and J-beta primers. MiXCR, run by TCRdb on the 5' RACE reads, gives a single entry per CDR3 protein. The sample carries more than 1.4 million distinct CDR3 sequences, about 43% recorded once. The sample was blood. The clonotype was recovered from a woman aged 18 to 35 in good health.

The chain's CDR3 is CASSWIGGGVINQPQHF. CDR3 DNA: TGTGCCAGCAGTTGGATAGGGGGAGGGGTGATCAATCAGCCCCAGCATTTT. The chain has TRBV27 and TRBJ1-5, with D possibly matching TRBD1 (6 bases). This CDR3 is built from 17 residues. Trimming removed 4 bases at V and 3 bases at J, with 19 bases between. Germline loops: CDR1 MNHEY, CDR2 SMNVEV (reference sequence).